One T cell receptor (beta chain) is described in this entry. Its target is not known. CDR3 length: 13 amino acids. Per germline, CDR1 SGHVS and CDR2 FNYEAQ. The V segment lost 5 bases and the J segment 8 bases; nucleotides outside the gene matches: 4. Libraries were prepared by immunoSEQ multiplex PCR; TCRdb keeps only in-frame clonotypes and omits some of them. The repertoire holds under 6,000 clones, with over 60% as singletons. This specimen comes from a study of chemoradiotherapy in HPV16-positive cancers. Study-wide background: A couple of HPV16-positive patients' cells yielded candidate HPV-specific clones and common motifs.

Whole-study findings and limits: Functional assays defining HPV-specific T cells used only a couple of HPV16-positive patients. During treatment, candidate HPV-specific clones and E7-related motifs expanded in tumor.

The J gene is TRBJ1-4, the V gene TRBV7-6; TRBD1 matches at 8 bases. The receptor's source is a human donor with HPV-associated anogenital cancer. The source material was tumor tissue, sampled from a patient who underwent chemoradiotherapy. This CDR3 is CASSHRDREKLFF. CDR3 DNA: TGTGCCAGCAGCCACCGGGACAGGGAAAAACTGTTTTTT.